This TCR beta chain was profiled in a study of T cells in Graves' hyperthyroidism and ophthalmopathy. There are many counts of this clonotype. RNA transcripts provided the source from which TCR beta CDR3 regions were amplified. First-round RT-PCR of the TCR CDR3 relied on the HTBI primer set. TCRdb re-analysed the multiplex PCR reads in MiXCR, keeping a single row per CDR3 protein. This sample yields more than 500,000 distinct CDR3 sequences, of which about 15% are seen a single time; over 3.5% belongs to the top ten. The CDR3 has 16 amino acids. Germline values: CDR1 MNHEY, CDR2 SVGEGT. With 4 bases clipped from V and 7 bases from J, the junction kept 16 bases outside the gene matches.

The receptor's source is a woman between 40 and 50 years old with Graves' ophthalmopathy. The sample consisted of blood. The chain uses TRBV6-2 or TRBV6-3 and TRBJ2-7; 7 nucleotides agree with TRBD2. Written as DNA, the CDR3 is TGTGCCAGCAGTTCCCTCTCGCGGGAGCGCCGGGGGGAGCAGTACTTC. Protein: CASSSLSRERRGEQYF.